This TCR beta chain was identified during a study of T cells in Graves' hyperthyroidism and ophthalmopathy. Investigators excluded patients with uncontrolled infection, other autoimmune disease, pregnancy or lactation. Thyroid ultrasound and orbital computed tomography, with clinical symptoms and serum thyroxine and TRAb, informed diagnoses. To note about this clonotype: What it binds is not known.

Study-wide findings and caveats: Ophthalmopathy, which appeared later, was predicted by the model a median 6.5 months before onset.

CDR3 length equals 15 residues. The V gene lost 4 bases and the J gene lost 0 bases, with 11 bases spanning the gap. From germline, CDR1 is SGHRS and CDR2 YFSETQ. Researchers amplified the TCR beta CDR3 regions from RNA transcripts. The HTBI set primed first-round TCR CDR3 RT-PCR. A single record per CDR3 protein comes from TCRdb applying MiXCR to the multiplex PCR reads. The sample includes hundreds of thousands of distinct CDR3 sequences, less than 45% of them seen just once. The sample was peripheral blood or thyroid tissue (not recorded which). This sequence originates from an adult man with Graves' disease, either hyperthyroidism or ophthalmopathy (not recorded which). This chain joins TRBV5-1 and TRBJ1-3, with unresolved D. The CDR3 protein is CASSQGPRSGNTIYF. CDR3 nucleotides: TGCGCCAGCAGCCAAGGGCCCCGCTCTGGAAACACCATATATTTT.